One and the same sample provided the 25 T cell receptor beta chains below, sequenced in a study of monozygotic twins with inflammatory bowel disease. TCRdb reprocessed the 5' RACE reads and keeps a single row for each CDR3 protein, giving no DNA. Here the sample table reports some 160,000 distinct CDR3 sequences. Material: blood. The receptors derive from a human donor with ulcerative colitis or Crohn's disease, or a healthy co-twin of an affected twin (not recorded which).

The CDR3 here is CASGRTTDTQYF. The chain combines TRBV6-2 or TRBV6-3 with TRBJ2-3. This CDR3 is built from 12 residues. Germline lookup yields CDR1 MNHEY and CDR2 SVGEGT.

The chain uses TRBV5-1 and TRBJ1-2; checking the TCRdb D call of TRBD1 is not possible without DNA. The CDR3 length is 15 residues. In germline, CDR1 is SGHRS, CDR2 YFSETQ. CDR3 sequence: CASSPREGPLYGYTF.

CDR3 protein: CASSQDWSGGQPQHF. The J gene is TRBJ1-5, the V gene TRBV3-1. Germline assignment: CDR1 LGHDT and CDR2 YNNKEL (reference sequence). The CDR3 is made up of 15 amino acids.

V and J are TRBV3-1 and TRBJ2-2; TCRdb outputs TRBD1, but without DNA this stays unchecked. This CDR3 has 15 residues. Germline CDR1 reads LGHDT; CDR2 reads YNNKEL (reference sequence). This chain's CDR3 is CASSQAGARNGELFF.

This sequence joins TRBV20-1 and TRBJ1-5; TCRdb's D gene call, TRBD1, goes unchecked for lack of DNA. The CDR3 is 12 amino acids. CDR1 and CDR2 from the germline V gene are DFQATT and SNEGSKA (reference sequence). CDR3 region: CSARVGDQPQHF.

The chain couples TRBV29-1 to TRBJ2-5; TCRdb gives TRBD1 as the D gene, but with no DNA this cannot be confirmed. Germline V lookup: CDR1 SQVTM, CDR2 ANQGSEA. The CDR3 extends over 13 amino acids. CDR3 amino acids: CSVATGAEETQYF.

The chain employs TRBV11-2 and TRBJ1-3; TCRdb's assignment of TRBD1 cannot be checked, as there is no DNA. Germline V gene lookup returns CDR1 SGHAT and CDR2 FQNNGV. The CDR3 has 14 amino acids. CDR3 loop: CASSFGAAGNTIYF.

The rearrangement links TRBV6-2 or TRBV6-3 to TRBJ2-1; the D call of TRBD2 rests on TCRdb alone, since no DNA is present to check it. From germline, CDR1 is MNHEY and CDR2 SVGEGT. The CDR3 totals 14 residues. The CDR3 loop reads CASSWSGGDNEKFF.

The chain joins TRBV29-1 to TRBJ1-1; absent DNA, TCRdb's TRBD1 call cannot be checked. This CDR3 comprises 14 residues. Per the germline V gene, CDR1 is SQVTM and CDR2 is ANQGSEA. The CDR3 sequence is CSVSGLGANTEAFF.

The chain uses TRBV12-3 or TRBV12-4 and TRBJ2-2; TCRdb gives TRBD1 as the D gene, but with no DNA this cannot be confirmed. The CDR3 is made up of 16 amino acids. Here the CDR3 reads CASTPTGQGAGGELFF.

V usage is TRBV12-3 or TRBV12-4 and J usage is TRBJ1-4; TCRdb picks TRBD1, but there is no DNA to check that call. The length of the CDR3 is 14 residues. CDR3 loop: CASSSGQDDEKLFF.

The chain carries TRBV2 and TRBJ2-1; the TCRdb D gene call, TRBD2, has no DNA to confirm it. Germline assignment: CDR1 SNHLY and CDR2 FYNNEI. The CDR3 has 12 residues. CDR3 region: CARGLAGNEQFF.

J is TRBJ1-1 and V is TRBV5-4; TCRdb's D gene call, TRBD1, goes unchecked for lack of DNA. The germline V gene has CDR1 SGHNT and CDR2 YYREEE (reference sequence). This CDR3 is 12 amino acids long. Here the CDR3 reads CASSATGEGAFF. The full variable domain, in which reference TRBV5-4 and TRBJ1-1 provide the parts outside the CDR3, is ETGVTQSPTHLIKTRGQQVTLRCSSQSGHNTVSWYQQALGQGPQFIFQYYREEENGRGNFPPRFSGLQFPNYSSELNVNALELDDSALYLCASSATGEGAFFGQGTRLTVV.

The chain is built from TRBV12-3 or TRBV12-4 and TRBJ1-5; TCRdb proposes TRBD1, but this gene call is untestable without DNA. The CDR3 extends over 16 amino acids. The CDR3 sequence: CASGNIQGYSNQPQHF.

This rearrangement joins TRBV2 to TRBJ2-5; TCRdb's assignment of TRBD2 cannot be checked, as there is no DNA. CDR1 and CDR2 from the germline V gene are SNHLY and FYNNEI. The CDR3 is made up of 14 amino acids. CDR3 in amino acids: CASSPGTLRETQYF.

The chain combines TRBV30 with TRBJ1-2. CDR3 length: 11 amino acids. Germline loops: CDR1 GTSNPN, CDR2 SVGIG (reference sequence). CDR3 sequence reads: CAWGIDYGYTF.

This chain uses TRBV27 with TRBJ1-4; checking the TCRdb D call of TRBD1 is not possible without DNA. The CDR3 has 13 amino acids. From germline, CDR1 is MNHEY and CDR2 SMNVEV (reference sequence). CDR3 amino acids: CASRFGGYEKLFF.

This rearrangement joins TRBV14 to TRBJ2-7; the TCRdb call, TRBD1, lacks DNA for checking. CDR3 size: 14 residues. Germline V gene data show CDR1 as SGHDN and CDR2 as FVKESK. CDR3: CASSPTGGPYEQYF.

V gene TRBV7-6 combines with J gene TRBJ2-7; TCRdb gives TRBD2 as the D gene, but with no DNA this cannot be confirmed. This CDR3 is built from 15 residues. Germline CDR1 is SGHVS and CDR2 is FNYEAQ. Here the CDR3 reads CASSLGASGIYEQYF.

The CDR3 loop is CASSFGQGGEQYF. The V gene is TRBV11-2, the J gene TRBJ2-7; no DNA is available, so the TRBD1 call from TCRdb remains unchecked. The CDR3 totals 13 residues. Germline V lookup: CDR1 SGHAT, CDR2 FQNNGV.

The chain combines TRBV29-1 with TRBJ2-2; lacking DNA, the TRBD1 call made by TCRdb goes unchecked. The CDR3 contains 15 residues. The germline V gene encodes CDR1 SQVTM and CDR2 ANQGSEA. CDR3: CSVRIGGPNTGELFF.

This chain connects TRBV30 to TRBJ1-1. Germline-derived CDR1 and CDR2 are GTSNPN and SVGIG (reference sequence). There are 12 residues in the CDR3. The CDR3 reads CAWSVGGAEAFF.

CDR3 loop: CASSPIMGPRERIYF. This chain connects TRBV12-3 or TRBV12-4 to TRBJ1-3; TCRdb calls TRBD1, which cannot be checked without DNA. This CDR3 comprises 15 residues.

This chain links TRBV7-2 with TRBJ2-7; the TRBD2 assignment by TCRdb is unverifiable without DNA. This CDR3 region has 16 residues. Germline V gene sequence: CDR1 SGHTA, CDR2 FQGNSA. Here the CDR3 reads CASSLGIDGPSYEQYF.

CDR3 in amino acids: CASSSTRDEYF. The genes are TRBV5-1 and TRBJ2-5; TCRdb selects TRBD1, and the lack of DNA leaves this call unchecked. Germline assignment: CDR1 SGHRS and CDR2 YFSETQ. The CDR3 totals 11 residues.